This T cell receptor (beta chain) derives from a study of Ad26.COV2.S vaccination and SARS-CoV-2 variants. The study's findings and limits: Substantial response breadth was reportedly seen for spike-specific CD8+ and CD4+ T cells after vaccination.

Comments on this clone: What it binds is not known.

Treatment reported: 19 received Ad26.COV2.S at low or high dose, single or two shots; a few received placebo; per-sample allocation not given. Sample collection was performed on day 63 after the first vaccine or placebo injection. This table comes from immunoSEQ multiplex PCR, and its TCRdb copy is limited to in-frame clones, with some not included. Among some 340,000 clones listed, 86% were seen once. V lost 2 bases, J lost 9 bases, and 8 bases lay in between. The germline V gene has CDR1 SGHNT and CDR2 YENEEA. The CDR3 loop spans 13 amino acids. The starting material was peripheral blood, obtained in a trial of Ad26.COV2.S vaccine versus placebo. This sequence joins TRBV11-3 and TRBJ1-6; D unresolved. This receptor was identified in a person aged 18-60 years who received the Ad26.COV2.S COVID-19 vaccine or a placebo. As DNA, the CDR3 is TGTGCCAGCAGCTTAAATTGGGCTTCACCCCTCCACTTT. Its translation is CASSLNWASPLHF.